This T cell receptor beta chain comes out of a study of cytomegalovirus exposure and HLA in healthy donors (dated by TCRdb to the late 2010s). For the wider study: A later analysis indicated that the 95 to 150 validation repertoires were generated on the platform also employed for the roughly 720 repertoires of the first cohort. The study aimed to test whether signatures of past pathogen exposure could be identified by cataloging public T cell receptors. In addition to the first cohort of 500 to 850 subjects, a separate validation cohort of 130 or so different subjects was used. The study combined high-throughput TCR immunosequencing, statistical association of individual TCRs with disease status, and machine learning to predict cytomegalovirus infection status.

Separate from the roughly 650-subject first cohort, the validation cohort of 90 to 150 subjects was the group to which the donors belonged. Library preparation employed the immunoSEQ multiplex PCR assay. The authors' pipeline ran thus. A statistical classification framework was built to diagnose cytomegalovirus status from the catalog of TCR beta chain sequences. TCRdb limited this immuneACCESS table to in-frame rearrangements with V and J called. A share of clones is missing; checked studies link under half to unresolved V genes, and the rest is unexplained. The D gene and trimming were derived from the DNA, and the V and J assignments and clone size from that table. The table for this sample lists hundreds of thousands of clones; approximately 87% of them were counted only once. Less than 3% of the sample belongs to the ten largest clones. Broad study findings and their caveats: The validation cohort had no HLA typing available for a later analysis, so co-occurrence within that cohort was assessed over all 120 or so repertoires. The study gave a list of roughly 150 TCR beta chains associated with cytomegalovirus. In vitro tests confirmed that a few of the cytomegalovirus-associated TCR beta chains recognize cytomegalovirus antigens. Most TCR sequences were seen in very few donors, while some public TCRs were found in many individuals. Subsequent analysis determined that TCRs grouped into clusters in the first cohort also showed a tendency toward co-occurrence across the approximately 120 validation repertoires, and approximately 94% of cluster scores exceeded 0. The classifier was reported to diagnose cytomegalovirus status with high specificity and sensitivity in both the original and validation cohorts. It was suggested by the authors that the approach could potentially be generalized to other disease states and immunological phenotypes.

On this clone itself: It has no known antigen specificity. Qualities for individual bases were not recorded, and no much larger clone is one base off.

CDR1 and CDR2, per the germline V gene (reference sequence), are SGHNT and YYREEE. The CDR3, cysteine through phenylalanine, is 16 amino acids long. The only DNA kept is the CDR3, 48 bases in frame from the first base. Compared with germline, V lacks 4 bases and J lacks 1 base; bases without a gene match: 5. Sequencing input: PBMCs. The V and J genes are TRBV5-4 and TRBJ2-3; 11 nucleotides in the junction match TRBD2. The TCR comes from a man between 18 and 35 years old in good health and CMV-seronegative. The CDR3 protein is CASSLTSGGGTDTQYF. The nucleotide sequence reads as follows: TGTGCCAGCAGCCTTACTAGCGGGGGAGGCACAGATACGCAGTATTTT.